The T cell receptor beta chain described here comes from a study of T cell repertoires in cytomegalovirus infection. Study at large: HLA-B-restricted CMV epitopes that are well studied, plus recently identified HLA-C-restricted ones, were used by the study. CMV infection and matching HLA type were both indicated by public TCR beta signatures.

Broader study findings: HLA-C-restricted CMV-specific TCR beta clonotypes prevailed in the ex vivo response.

Trimming shortened V by 0 bases and J by 8 bases, and 7 bases separated the two germline ends. CDR1 and CDR2 (germline): LNHNV, YYDKDF (reference sequence). The CDR3 is 12 amino acids. As regards this clonotype: Its antigen is unknown.

MiXCR, applied by TCRdb to the reads, yields one record per CDR3 protein. Here the sample spans approximately 100,000 distinct CDR3 sequences, 25% to 30% being singletons. The sequence was obtained from a human donor in good health (CMV status not recorded). Some clones in this sample may be carry-over from other donors' samples. This material consisted of CD8+ T cells from cultured PBMCs, taken from culture after CMV antigen stimulation. V is TRBV15 and J is TRBJ1-1; D might be TRBD1 (6 bases). Here the CDR3 DNA reads TGTGCCACCAGCAGAGATGGGACAGAAGCTTTCTTT. Translated, it gives CATSRDGTEAFF.